This TCR beta chain was observed in a study of blood T cell repertoires in COVID-19. CDR3 size: 15 residues. V lost 2 bases to trimming and J lost 1 base, with 11 bases between them. The V gene's germline CDR1 is MNHEY and CDR2 SVGAGI. How the authors handled the data: The assay estimated nucleated cells by amplifying reference gene primers. Sequencing used immunoSEQ multiplex PCR; TCRdb keeps in-frame clones, though not all of them. The V and J calls and clone size are taken from that table; D and trimming were inferred from the DNA. There are about 130,000 clones in the sample; around 86% occur only once, and 8.5% to 10% lies in the top ten.

This receptor was taken from a man aged 35 to 55 with active or convalescent COVID-19. The chain couples TRBV6-5 to TRBJ1-1; D ambiguous. The sequenced sample was peripheral blood. The CDR3 bases are TGTGCCAGCAGTTACCAGAGGGCTGGGAACACTGAAGCTTTCTTT. Translating gives CASSYQRAGNTEAFF.